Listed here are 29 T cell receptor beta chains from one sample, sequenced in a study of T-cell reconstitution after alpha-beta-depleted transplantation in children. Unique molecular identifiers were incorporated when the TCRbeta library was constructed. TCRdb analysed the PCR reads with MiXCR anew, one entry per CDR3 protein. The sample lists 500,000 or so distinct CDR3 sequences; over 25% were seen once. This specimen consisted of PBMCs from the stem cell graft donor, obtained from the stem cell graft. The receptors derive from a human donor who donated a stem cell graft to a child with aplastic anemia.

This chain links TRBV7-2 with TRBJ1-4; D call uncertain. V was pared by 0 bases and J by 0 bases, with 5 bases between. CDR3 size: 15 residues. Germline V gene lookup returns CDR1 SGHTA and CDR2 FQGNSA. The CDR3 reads CASSLAPATNEKLFF. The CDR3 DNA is TGTGCCAGCAGCTTAGCGCCAGCAACTAATGAAAAACTGTTTTTT.

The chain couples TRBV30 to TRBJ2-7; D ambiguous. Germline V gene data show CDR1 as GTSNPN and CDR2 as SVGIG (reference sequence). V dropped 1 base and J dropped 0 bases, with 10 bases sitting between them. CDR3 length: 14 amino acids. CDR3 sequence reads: CAWSALGFSYEQYV. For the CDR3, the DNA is TGTGCCTGGAGTGCGCTGGGATTCTCCTACGAGCAGTACGTC.

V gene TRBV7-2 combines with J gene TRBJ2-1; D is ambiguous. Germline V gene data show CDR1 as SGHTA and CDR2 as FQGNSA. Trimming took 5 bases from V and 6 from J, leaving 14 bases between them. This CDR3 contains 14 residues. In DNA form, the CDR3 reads TGTGCCAGCAGCCTTGACGGAGTTGGCAATGAGCAGTTCTTC. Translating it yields CASSLDGVGNEQFF.

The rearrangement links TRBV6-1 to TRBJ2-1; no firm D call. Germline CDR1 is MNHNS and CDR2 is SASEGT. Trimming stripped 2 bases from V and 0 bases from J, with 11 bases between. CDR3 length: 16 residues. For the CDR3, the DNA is TGTGCCAGCAGTGAACGCCCAGGCGACTCCTACAATGAGCAGTTCTTC. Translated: CASSERPGDSYNEQFF.

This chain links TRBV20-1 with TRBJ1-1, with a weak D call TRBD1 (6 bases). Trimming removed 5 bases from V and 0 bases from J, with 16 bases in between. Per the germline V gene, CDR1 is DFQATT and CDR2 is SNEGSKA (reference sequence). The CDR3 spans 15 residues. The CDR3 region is CSAPDRTLMNTEAFF. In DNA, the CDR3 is TGCAGTGCTCCCGACAGGACTCTTATGAACACTGAAGCTTTCTTT.

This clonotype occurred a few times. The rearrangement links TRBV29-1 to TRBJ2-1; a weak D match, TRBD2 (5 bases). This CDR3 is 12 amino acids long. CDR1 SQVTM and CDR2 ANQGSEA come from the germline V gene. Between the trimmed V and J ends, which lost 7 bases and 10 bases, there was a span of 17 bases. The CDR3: CSALGGQGEQFF. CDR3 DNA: TGCAGCGCGCTAGGAGGTCAAGGGGAGCAGTTCTTC.

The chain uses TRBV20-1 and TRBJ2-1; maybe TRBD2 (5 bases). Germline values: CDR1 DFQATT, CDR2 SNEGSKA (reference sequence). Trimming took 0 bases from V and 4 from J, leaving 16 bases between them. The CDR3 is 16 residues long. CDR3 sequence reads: CSARDPDTREYNEQFF. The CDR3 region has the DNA TGCAGTGCTAGAGATCCAGACACCCGGGAATACAATGAGCAGTTCTTC.

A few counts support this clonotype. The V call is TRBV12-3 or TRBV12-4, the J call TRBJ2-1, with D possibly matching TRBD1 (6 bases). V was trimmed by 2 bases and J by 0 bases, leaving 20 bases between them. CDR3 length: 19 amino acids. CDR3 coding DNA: TGTGCCAGCAGTTTAAAGTCGGGCCCTGACAGGAGCTCCTACAATGAGCAGTTCTTC. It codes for CASSLKSGPDRSSYNEQFF.

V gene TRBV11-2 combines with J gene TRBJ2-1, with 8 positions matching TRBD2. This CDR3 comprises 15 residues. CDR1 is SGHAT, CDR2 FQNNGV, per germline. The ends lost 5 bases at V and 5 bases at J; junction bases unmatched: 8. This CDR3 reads CASSPRTSRHNEQFF. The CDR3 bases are TGTGCCAGCAGCCCTAGGACTAGCCGCCACAATGAGCAGTTCTTC.

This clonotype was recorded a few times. The CDR3 region is CASSFRETGFTDTQYF. CDR3 DNA: TGTGCCAGCAGCTTTCGAGAGACAGGGTTCACAGATACGCAGTATTTT. The rearrangement joins TRBV7-9 to TRBJ2-3; 7 nucleotides align to TRBD1. Germline V lookup: CDR1 SEHNR, CDR2 FQNEAQ (reference sequence). V gave up 3 bases and J gave up 2 bases; unmatched junction bases: 8. CDR3 length: 16 residues.

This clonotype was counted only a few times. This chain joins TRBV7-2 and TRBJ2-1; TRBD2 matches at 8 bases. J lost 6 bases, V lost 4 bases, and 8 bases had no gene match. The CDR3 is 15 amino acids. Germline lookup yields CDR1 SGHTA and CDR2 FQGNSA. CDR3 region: CASSSGAGGRNEQFF. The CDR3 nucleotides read TGTGCCAGCAGCTCTGGGGCGGGAGGCCGCAATGAGCAGTTCTTC.

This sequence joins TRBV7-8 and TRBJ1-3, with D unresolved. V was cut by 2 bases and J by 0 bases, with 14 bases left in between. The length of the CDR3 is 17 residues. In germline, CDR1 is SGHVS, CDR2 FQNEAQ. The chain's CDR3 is CASSLKGSRSSGNTIYF. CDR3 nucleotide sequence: TGTGCCAGCAGCTTAAAGGGTTCCCGGTCCTCTGGAAACACCATATATTTT. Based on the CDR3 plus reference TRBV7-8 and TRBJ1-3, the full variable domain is GAGVSQSPRYKVAKRGQDVALRCDPISGHVSLFWYQQALGQGPEFLTYFQNEAQLDKSGLPSDRFFAERPEGSVSTLKIQRTQQEDSAVYLCASSLKGSRSSGNTIYFGEGSWLTVV.

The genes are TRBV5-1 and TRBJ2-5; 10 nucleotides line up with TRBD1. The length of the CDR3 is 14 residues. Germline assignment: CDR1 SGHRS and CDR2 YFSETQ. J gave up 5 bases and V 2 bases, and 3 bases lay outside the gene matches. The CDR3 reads CASSLMTGGETQYF. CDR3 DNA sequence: TGCGCCAGCAGCTTAATGACAGGGGGCGAGACCCAGTACTTC.

DNA of the CDR3: TGCAGTGCTCGGACTAGCGGGAGTCTTTCCTACGAGCAGTACTTC. Translating gives CSARTSGSLSYEQYF. This chain uses TRBV20-1 with TRBJ2-7; 13 bases are a match to TRBD2. Germline assignment: CDR1 DFQATT and CDR2 SNEGSKA (reference sequence). With 5 bases clipped from V and 1 base from J, the junction kept 5 bases outside the gene matches. The CDR3 is 15 residues long.

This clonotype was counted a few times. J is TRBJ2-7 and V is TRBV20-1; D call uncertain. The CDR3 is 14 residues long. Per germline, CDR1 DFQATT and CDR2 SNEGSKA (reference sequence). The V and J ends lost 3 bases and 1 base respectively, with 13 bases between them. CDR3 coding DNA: TGCAGTGCTAGGACGTTATCAACATCCTACGAGCAGTACTTC. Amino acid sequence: CSARTLSTSYEQYF.

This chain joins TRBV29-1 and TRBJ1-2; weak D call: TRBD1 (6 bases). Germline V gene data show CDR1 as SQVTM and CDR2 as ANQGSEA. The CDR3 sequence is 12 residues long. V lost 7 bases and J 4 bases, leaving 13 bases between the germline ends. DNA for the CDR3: TGCAGCGCCGATCAGGGGCCCTATGGCTACACCTTC. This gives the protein CSADQGPYGYTF.

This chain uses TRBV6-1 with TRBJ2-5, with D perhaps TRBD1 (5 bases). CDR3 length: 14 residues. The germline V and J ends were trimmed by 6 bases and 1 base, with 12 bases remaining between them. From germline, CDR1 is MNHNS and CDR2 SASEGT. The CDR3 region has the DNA TGTGCCAGCAGCAACAAGCAGGGCCAAGAGACCCAGTACTTC. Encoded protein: CASSNKQGQETQYF.

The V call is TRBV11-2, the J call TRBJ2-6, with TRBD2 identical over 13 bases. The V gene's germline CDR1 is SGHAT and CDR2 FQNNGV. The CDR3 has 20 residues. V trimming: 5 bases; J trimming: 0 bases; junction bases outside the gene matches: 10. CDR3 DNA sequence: TGTGCCAGCAGCACGAGACTAGCGGGAGGATTAAGCTCTGGGGCCAACGTCCTGACTTTC. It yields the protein CASSTRLAGGLSSGANVLTF.

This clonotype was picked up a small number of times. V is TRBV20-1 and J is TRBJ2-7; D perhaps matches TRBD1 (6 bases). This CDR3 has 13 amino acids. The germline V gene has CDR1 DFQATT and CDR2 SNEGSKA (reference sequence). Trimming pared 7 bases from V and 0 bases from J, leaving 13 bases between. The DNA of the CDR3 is TGCAGTGAAAGCAGGGGTGACTCCTACGAGCAGTACTTC. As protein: CSESRGDSYEQYF.

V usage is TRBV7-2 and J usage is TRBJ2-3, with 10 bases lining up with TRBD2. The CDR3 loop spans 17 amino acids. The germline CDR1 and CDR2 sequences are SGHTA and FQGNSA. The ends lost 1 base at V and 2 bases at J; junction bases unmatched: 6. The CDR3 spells CASSLVGLALSTDTQYF. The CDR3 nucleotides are TGTGCCAGCAGCTTAGTGGGACTAGCGTTATCCACAGATACGCAGTATTTT.

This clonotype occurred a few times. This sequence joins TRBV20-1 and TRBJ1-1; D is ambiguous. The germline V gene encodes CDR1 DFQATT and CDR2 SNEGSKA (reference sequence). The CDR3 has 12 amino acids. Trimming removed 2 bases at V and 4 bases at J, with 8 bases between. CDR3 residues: CSARPPSTEAFF. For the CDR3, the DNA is TGCAGTGCTAGACCCCCCAGCACTGAAGCTTTCTTT.

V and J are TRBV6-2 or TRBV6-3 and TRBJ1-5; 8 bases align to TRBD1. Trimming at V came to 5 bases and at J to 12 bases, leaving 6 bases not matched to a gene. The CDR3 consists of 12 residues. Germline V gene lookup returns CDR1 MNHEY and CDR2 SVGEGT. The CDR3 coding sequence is TGTGCCAGCAGTGTGACAGGGGCGTTCCAGCATTTT. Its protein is CASSVTGAFQHF.

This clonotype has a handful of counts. The CDR3 coding sequence is TGTGCCAGCAGCCTCCGGGACAGGGGTAATGAAAAACTGTTTTTT. Protein sequence: CASSLRDRGNEKLFF. This chain uses TRBV5-6 with TRBJ1-4; 10 bases are shared with TRBD1. The CDR3 totals 15 residues. Germline lookup yields CDR1 SGHDT and CDR2 YYEEEE. Germline trimming cut 4 bases from V and 4 bases from J; bases unmatched to any gene: 4.

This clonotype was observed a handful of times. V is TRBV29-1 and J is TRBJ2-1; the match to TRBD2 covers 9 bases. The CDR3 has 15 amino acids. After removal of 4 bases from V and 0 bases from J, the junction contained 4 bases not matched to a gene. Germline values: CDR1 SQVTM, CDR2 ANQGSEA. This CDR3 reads CSVAYSGSSYNEQFF. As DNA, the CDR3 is TGCAGCGTTGCGTATAGCGGGAGCTCCTACAATGAGCAGTTCTTC.

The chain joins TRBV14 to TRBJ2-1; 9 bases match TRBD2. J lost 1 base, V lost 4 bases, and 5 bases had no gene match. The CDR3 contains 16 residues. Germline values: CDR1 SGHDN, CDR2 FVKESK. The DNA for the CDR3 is TGTGCCAGCAGCCGCTGGACTAGCGTATCCTACAATGAGCAGTTCTTC. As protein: CASSRWTSVSYNEQFF. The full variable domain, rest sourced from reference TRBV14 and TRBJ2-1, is EAGVTQFPSHSVIEKGQTVTLRCDPISGHDNLYWYRRVMGKEIKFLLHFVKESKQDESGMPNNRFLAERTGGTYSTLKVQPAELEDSGVYFCASSRWTSVSYNEQFFGPGTRLTVL.

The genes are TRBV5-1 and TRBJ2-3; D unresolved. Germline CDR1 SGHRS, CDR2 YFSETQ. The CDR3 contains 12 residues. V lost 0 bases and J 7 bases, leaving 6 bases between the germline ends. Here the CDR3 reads CASSLAEHTQYF. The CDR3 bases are TGCGCCAGCAGCTTGGCCGAGCATACGCAGTATTTT.

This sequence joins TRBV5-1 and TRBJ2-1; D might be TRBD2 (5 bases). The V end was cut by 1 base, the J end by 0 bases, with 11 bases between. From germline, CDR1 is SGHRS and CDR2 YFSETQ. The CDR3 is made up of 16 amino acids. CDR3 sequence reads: CASSLSAASSYNEQFF. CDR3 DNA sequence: TGCGCCAGCAGCTTGTCAGCGGCCAGCTCCTACAATGAGCAGTTCTTC.

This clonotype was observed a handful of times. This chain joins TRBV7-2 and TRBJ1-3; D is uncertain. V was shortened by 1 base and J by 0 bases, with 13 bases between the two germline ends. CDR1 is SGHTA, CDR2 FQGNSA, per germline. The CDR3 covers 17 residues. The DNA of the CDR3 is TGTGCCAGCAGCTTAGGGGCGGGGTTCGGCTCTGGAAACACCATATATTTT. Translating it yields CASSLGAGFGSGNTIYF.

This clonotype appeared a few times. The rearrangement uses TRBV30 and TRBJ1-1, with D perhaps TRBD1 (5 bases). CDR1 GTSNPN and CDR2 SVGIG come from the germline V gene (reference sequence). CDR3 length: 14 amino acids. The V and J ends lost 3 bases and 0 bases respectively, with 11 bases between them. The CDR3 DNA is TGTGCCTGGAGGATGACAGCTATGAACACTGAAGCTTTCTTT. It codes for CAWRMTAMNTEAFF.